This T cell receptor beta chain comes out of a study of post-analysis software for immune sequencing data. Points from the study as a whole: When compared against controls, multiple sclerosis patients showed significantly lower normalized Chao1 diversity.

This clonotype was seen more than once but under ten times. Its antigen is currently unknown. TCR beta libraries were prepared from cDNA with unique molecular identifiers. TCRdb re-derived calls from the PCR reads in MiXCR, one entry per CDR3 protein. The sample consists of about 820,000 distinct CDR3 sequences, around 53% of them appearing once. The source of this sequence is a girl between 10 and 17 years old with multiple sclerosis. Specimen: blood.

CDR3 DNA: TGCGCCAGCAGCTTGTCCGGGACAGATTACTACGAGCAGTACTTC. This gives the protein CASSLSGTDYYEQYF. The chain uses TRBV5-1 and TRBJ2-7; 7 bases are shared with TRBD1. Trimming cost V 1 base and J 3 bases; bases outside gene matches: 7. CDR1 SGHRS and CDR2 YFSETQ come from the germline V gene. This CDR3 has 15 residues. Complete variable domain (other parts from reference TRBV5-1 and TRBJ2-7): KAGVTQTPRYLIKTRGQQVTLSCSPISGHRSVSWYQQTPGQGLQFLFEYFSETQRNKGNFPGRFSGRQFSNSRSEMNVSTLELGDSALYLCASSLSGTDYYEQYFGPGTRLTVT.